This T cell receptor beta chain appears in the sequencing data of a study of blood T cell repertoires in COVID-19. About the research overall: Sources were T cells, B-cell-depleted T cells, or PBMCs; the material itself was cDNA or gDNA.

Per germline, CDR1 SGHRS and CDR2 YFSETQ. The CDR3 is made up of 13 amino acids. Trimming took off 1 base at V and 1 base at J, with 5 bases between the two ends. This clone was picked up a small number of times. Other DNA sequences of this sample code for an identical CDR3. Clones were sequenced by immunoSEQ multiplex PCR, and TCRdb holds only the in-frame ones, with some missing. The data hold about 480,000 clones, with 88% observed a single time. Patients in Seattle were enrolled during active infection, then followed longitudinally. Material for sequencing was peripheral blood. The chain combines TRBV5-1 with TRBJ1-1; D not resolved. The receptor's source is a woman between 50 and 59 years old with COVID-19, enrolled during active disease. This CDR3 is CASSLTGNTEAFF. The CDR3 DNA is TGCGCCAGCAGCTTGACGGGGAACACTGAAGCTTTCTTT.